Only a few counts were recorded for the clone carrying this TCR beta chain. This record belongs to a study of cytomegalovirus exposure and HLA in healthy donors. PCR involved 60 Vbeta and 13 Jbeta primers. Sequencing used immunoSEQ multiplex PCR; TCRdb keeps in-frame clones, though not all of them. The sample yields 150,000 or so clones, about 75% seen once. From germline, CDR1 is SNHLY and CDR2 FYNNEI. The CDR3 runs 15 residues. V was trimmed by 1 base and J by 2 bases, leaving 10 bases between them. The receptor's source is a woman aged 50 to 60 in good health and CMV-seropositive. The sequencing sample was made of PBMCs. The chain combines TRBV2 with TRBJ2-3; D gene uncertain. The CDR3 reads CASSEGLRLTDTQYF. The DNA of the CDR3 is TGTGCCAGCAGTGAAGGTCTGAGGCTCACAGATACGCAGTATTTT.